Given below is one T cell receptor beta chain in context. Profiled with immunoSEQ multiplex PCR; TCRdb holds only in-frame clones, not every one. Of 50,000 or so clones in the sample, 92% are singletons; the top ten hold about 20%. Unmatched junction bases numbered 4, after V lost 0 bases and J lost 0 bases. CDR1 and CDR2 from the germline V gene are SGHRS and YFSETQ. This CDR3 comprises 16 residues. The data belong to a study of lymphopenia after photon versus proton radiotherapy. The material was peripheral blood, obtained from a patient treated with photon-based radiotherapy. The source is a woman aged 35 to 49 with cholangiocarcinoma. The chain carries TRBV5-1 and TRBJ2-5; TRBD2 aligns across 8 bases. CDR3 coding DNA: TGCGCCAGCAGCTTGGGTGCGGGGGGCCACCAAGAGACCCAGTACTTC. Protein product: CASSLGAGGHQETQYF.